This entry describes one T cell receptor beta chain. Germline is not matched at one junction end, which may reflect a read error. The CDR3 has 18 amino acids. The germline V gene encodes CDR1 MNHEY and CDR2 SVGEGT. The record originates from a study of blood T cells in healthy people across ages. Study summary: Capture by template switching was about one barcoded beta molecule per two T cells.

A sample-barcoded 5' primer and a J-beta primer mix were used in a second PCR of about 6 to 12 cycles. TCRdb used MiXCR to reprocess the 5' RACE reads, holding one entry per CDR3 protein. The data contain about 1,400,000 distinct CDR3 sequences, 42% of them seen just once; the ten biggest clones take up under 8%. The sequenced sample consisted of blood. The origin of this receptor is a woman in her late teens or twenties in good health. The chain links TRBV6-2 or TRBV6-3 to TRBJ2-1; 10 positions match TRBD2. The DNA of the CDR3 is TGTGCCAGCAGTTACAGGGCCGCGACTAGCGGGTCCAGCGGTGAGCAGTCCTTC. Residues: CASSYRAATSGSSGEQSF.